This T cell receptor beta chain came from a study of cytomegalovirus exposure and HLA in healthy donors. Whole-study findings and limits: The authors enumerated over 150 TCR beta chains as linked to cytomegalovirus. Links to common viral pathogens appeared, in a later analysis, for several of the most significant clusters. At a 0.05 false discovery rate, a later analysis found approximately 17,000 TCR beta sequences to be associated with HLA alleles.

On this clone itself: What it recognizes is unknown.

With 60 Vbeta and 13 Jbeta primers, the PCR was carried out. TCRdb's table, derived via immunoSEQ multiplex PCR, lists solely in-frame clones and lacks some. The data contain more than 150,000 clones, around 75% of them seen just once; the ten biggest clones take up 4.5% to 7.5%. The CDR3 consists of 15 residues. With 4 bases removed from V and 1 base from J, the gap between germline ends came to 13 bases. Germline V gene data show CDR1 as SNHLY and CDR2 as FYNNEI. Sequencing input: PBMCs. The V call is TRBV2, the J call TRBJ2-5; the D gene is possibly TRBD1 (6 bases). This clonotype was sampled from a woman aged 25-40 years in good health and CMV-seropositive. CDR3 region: CASSGGYRAQETQYF. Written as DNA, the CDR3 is TGTGCCAGCAGTGGGGGATACAGGGCCCAAGAGACCCAGTACTTC.